The 3 T cell receptor beta chains given below trace back to one sample, sequenced in a study of shared clonotypes between healthy human individuals. The assay was immunoSEQ multiplex PCR, and TCRdb's table has in-frame clones only and misses some. Of about 2.2 million clones listed, roughly 93% were seen once; the top ten hold more than 1.5%. Cells designated naive CD8 were CD45RO-negative and were positively selected for CCR7, with terminally differentiated effector memory CD45RA+ cells excluded. The sample taken for sequencing was naive CD8+ T cells from PBMCs. These receptors all stem from a man between 18 and 29 years old in good health. Some clones in this sample may be carry-over from other donors' samples.

CDR3: CARGKITNTGELFF. Here the CDR3 DNA reads TGTGCCCGGGGGAAGATAACGAACACCGGGGAGCTGTTTTTT. The chain is built from TRBV25-1 and TRBJ2-2, with a possible D match to TRBD2 (6 bases). This CDR3 comprises 14 residues. V shed 11 bases and J shed 0 bases, with 13 bases lying between them. The germline gives CDR1 MGHDK, CDR2 SYGVNS.

Worth noting for this clone: Other DNA sequences in the same sample also yield this CDR3. The rearrangement joins TRBV12-5 to TRBJ1-1; TRBD1 is a possible D gene (5 bases). Germline lookup yields CDR1 LGHNT and CDR2 FRNRAP. The CDR3 has 11 amino acids. Trimming shortened V by 6 bases and J by 5 bases, and 7 bases separated the two germline ends. The CDR3 reads CASGQGTEAFF. Written as DNA, the CDR3 is TGTGCTAGTGGCCAGGGAACTGAAGCTTTCTTT.

V and J are TRBV27 and TRBJ2-2; D unresolved. CDR1 MNHEY and CDR2 SMNVEV come from the germline V gene (reference sequence). The CDR3 loop spans 17 amino acids. Between the trimmed V and J ends, which lost 2 bases and 1 base, there was a span of 14 bases. In DNA form, the CDR3 reads TGTGCCAGCAGTTTACTAGAATACCCTCAGAACACCGGGGAGCTGTTTTTT. It specifies CASSLLEYPQNTGELFF.